These 19 T cell receptor beta chains originate from one sample sequenced in a study of blood T cell repertoires in COVID-19. TCRdb's table, derived via immunoSEQ multiplex PCR, lists solely in-frame clones and lacks some. The sample records roughly 110,000 clones, around 92% being singletons. The sample was peripheral blood. These receptor sequences come from a middle-aged man with active or convalescent COVID-19.

Only one count was recorded for this clone. At the DNA level, this CDR3 is encoded by other sequences in the same sample as well. The rearrangement uses TRBV9 and TRBJ2-1; possibly TRBD1 for D (5 bases). Looked up from germline, CDR1 is SGDLS and CDR2 is YYNGEE. The CDR3 runs 15 residues. V lost 0 bases to trimming and J lost 1 base, with 8 bases between them. The DNA for the CDR3 is TGTGCCAGCAGCGTAGGGGGCGGTTCCTACAATGAGCAGTTCTTC. This encodes CASSVGGGSYNEQFF.

The chain has TRBV9 and TRBJ1-3, with D perhaps matching TRBD1 (5 bases). With 3 bases removed from V and 0 bases from J, the gap between germline ends came to 13 bases. Germline V gene data show CDR1 as SGDLS and CDR2 as YYNGEE. The CDR3 covers 16 residues. The CDR3 DNA sequence: TGTGCCAGCAGCGACCCACAGGAATTCTCTGGAAACACCATATATTTT. Its translation: CASSDPQEFSGNTIYF. The full variable domain, in which reference TRBV9 and TRBJ1-3 provide the parts outside the CDR3, is DSGVTQTPKHLITATGQRVTLRCSPRSGDLSVYWYQQSLDQGLQFLIQYYNGEERAKGNILERFSAQQFPDLHSELNLSSLELGDSALYFCASSDPQEFSGNTIYFGEGSWLTVV.

The chain joins TRBV27 to TRBJ2-7, with TRBD1 matching over 8 bases. The CDR3 sequence is 13 residues long. The ends lost 6 bases at V and 6 bases at J; junction bases unmatched: 7. CDR1 is MNHEY, CDR2 SMNVEV, per germline (reference sequence). The DNA for the CDR3 is TGTGCCAGCAGAGGGACAGGAAAGGGCGAGCAGTACTTC. Translating it yields CASRGTGKGEQYF.

V usage is TRBV10-2 and J usage is TRBJ2-2; a weak D match, TRBD1 (5 bases). V lost 2 bases and J lost 4, with 5 bases in between. This CDR3 has 13 amino acids. Germline CDR1 is WSHSY and CDR2 is SAAADI. The CDR3 DNA is TGCGCCAGCAGTGAGCAGGGCACCGGGGAGCTGTTTTTT. It is translated as CASSEQGTGELFF.

J is TRBJ2-5 and V is TRBV11-2, with TRBD2 matching over 7 bases. With 8 bases clipped from V and 6 bases from J, the junction kept 18 bases outside the gene matches. The germline CDR1 and CDR2 sequences are SGHAT and FQNNGV. The CDR3 is 16 residues long. The CDR3 DNA follows: TGTGCCAGCGGCACAAACCGTTGGGAGGGCGGGAAGACCCAGTACTTC. It specifies CASGTNRWEGGKTQYF.

CDR3 sequence (DNA): TGTGCCAGCAGTTACTCATTCTGGGCCGAATATAGCAATCAGCCCCAGCATTTT. It encodes CASSYSFWAEYSNQPQHF. The V gene is TRBV6-2 or TRBV6-3, the J gene TRBJ1-5; D uncertain. This CDR3 comprises 18 residues. Per the germline V gene, CDR1 is MNHEY and CDR2 is SVGEGT. The ends were cut back, 0 bases at V and 0 bases at J, with 15 bases in the middle.

The chain uses TRBV5-1 and TRBJ1-2; possibly TRBD1 for D (5 bases). Germline CDR1 is SGHRS and CDR2 is YFSETQ. The ends were cut back, 0 bases at V and 3 bases at J, with 9 bases in the middle. The CDR3 consists of 14 residues. CDR3 residues: CASSLEQGYYGYTF. The CDR3 nucleotides are TGCGCCAGCAGCTTGGAGCAGGGCTACTATGGCTACACCTTC.

The rearrangement uses TRBV7-3 and TRBJ2-2, with 13 bases fitting TRBD2. The trim removed 4 bases at V and 2 bases at J, leaving 4 bases unmatched. The CDR3 length is 17 residues. Per germline, CDR1 SGHTA and CDR2 FQGTGA. The CDR3 reads CASSSGLAGVNTGELFF. DNA of the CDR3: TGTGCCAGCAGCTCCGGACTAGCGGGAGTTAACACCGGGGAGCTGTTTTTT. Full variable domain (missing parts from reference TRBV7-3 and TRBJ2-2): GAGVSQTPSNKVTEKGKYVELRCDPISGHTALYWYRQSLGQGPEFLIYFQGTGAADDSGLPNDRFFAVRPEGSVSTLKIQRTERGDSAVYLCASSSGLAGVNTGELFFGEGSRLTVL.

V usage is TRBV27 and J usage is TRBJ1-5; D not certain. V lost 5 bases to trimming and J lost 0 bases, with 5 bases between them. Germline-derived CDR1 and CDR2 are MNHEY and SMNVEV (reference sequence). This CDR3 spans 13 amino acids. The CDR3 DNA sequence: TGTGCCAGCAGTCGTTATAGCAATCAGCCCCAGCATTTT. Encoded protein: CASSRYSNQPQHF.

This clone was detected only once. The chain links TRBV7-2 to TRBJ1-2, with 7 bases fitting TRBD1. Germline CDR1 is SGHTA and CDR2 is FQGNSA. The CDR3 is 13 residues long. Trimming at V came to 3 bases and at J to 4 bases, leaving 2 bases not matched to a gene. The CDR3 DNA is TGTGCCAGCAGCTTGGGGACAGTCTATGGCTACACCTTC. Translation gives CASSLGTVYGYTF.

This chain uses TRBV27 with TRBJ1-1, with 7 bases lining up with TRBD1. The CDR3 has 14 amino acids. With V trimmed by 5 bases and J by 4 bases, 7 bases remained unmatched. Germline V lookup: CDR1 MNHEY, CDR2 SMNVEV (reference sequence). The CDR3 bases are TGTGCCAGCAGTCCGCGGACAGGACTCACTGAAGCTTTCTTT. Its translation: CASSPRTGLTEAFF.

The chain has TRBV28 and TRBJ1-5, with D tentatively TRBD1 (6 bases). Germline CDR1 reads MDHEN; CDR2 reads SYDVKM. The CDR3 totals 17 residues. The V gene lost 6 bases and the J gene lost 0 bases, with 18 bases spanning the gap. The CDR3 protein is CASSLVGDIYSNQPQHF. CDR3 nucleotide sequence: TGTGCCAGCAGCCTGGTGGGGGACATTTATAGCAATCAGCCCCAGCATTTT.

The chain recombines TRBV7-3 with TRBJ1-3, with TRBD1 matching over 9 bases. CDR1 is SGHTA, CDR2 FQGTGA, per germline. Losses at the gene ends were 5 bases for V and 0 bases for J; bases not matched to a gene: 5. CDR3 length: 16 amino acids. Here the CDR3 DNA reads TGTGCCAGCAGCCCGACAGGGGGAACCTCTGGAAACACCATATATTTT. It translates to CASSPTGGTSGNTIYF.

The rearrangement joins TRBV6-2 or TRBV6-3 to TRBJ2-1, with 9 nucleotides matching TRBD2. The V and J ends lost 4 bases and 5 bases, in that order; junction bases with no gene match: 12. Looked up from germline, CDR1 is MNHEY and CDR2 is SVGEGT. The CDR3 extends over 17 amino acids. CDR3 in amino acids: CASSFRFGLARDNEQFF. Here the CDR3 DNA reads TGTGCCAGCAGTTTCCGTTTTGGACTAGCGAGAGACAATGAGCAGTTCTTC.

V and J are TRBV7-2 and TRBJ2-4; D possibly corresponds to TRBD2 (6 bases). Germline V gives CDR1 SGHTA, CDR2 FQGNSA. The germline V and J ends were trimmed by 5 bases and 6 bases, with 8 bases remaining between them. The CDR3 is 12 residues long. The CDR3 DNA sequence: TGTGCCAGCAGCCCCGGGGGAAACATTCAGTACTTC. This codes for CASSPGGNIQYF.

The chain joins TRBV28 to TRBJ2-1; 8 nucleotides align to TRBD2. Germline loops: CDR1 MDHEN, CDR2 SYDVKM. V lost 3 bases, J lost 6 bases, and 16 bases stayed unmatched. This CDR3 region has 18 residues. The CDR3 region has the DNA TGTGCCAGCAGTTTGGTCCCCGGGAGGGACTTACGAGCCAATGAGCAGTTCTTC. Amino acids: CASSLVPGRDLRANEQFF. Together with reference TRBV28 and TRBJ2-1, the CDR3 gives the full variable domain: DVKVTQSSRYLVKRTGEKVFLECVQDMDHENMFWYRQDPGLGLRLIYFSYDVKMKEKGDIPEGYSVSREKKERFSLILESASTNQTSMYLCASSLVPGRDLRANEQFFGPGTRLTVL.

The rearrangement joins TRBV24-1 to TRBJ1-4, with 10 positions matching TRBD1. The CDR3 sequence is 15 residues long. After removal of 2 bases from V and 6 bases from J, the junction contained 2 bases not matched to a gene. Germline V gives CDR1 KGHDR, CDR2 SFDVKD. CDR3 residues: CATSDSGTGDEKLFF. Written as DNA, the CDR3 is TGTGCCACCAGTGATTCCGGGACAGGGGATGAAAAACTGTTTTTT.

Points on this clone: With a much larger clone just one base away, this may be a read error. This chain links TRBV11-3 with TRBJ1-1; TRBD1 matches 9 bases. The V gene's germline CDR1 is SGHNT and CDR2 YENEEA. V was clipped by 6 bases and J by 1 base; unmatched bases: 0. This CDR3 contains 13 residues. For the CDR3, the DNA is TGTGCCAGCAGGGGACAGGGGAACACTGAAGCTTTCTTT. It yields the protein CASRGQGNTEAFF.

This clone was seen more than once but under ten times. The chain carries TRBV27 and TRBJ2-6; no definite D call. There are 16 residues in the CDR3. The germline CDR1 and CDR2 sequences are MNHEY and SMNVEV (reference sequence). Trimming cost V 2 bases and J 0 bases, with 8 bases left between them. CDR3 in DNA: TGTGCCAGCAGTTTAAAGGCTAGCTCTGGGGCCAACGTCCTGACTTTC. Protein product: CASSLKASSGANVLTF. Filled out from reference TRBV27 and TRBJ2-6, the complete variable domain reads EAQVTQNPRYLITVTGKKLTVTCSQNMNHEYMSWYRQDPGLGLRQIYYSMNVEVTDKGDVPEGYKVSRKEKRNFPLILESPSPNQTSLYFCASSLKASSGANVLTFGAGSRLTVL.